The rows below give T cell receptor beta chains drawn from one sample of a study of molecular identifiers for immune sequencing clone quantification. Each CDR3 protein is one row after TCRdb ran MiXCR on the PCR reads. The table lists more than 550,000 distinct CDR3 sequences, 25% of them singletons. The specimen was naive CD8+ T cells from blood, with Jurkat cell RNA spiked in. The source of these receptors is a human donor in good health. Some libraries in this study had Jurkat cell RNA spiked in. Both conserved end residues are part of each CDR3. The D gene is left open where the match is weak. The listing skips clone size in some rows; elsewhere it reads once, few, many or a size class.

D: TRBD2; J: TRBJ2-2; V: TRBV20-1; size: many; length: 17; CDR3: CSARDLLAGGPAGELFF; DNA: TGCAGTGCTAGAGATCTCCTAGCGGGAGGGCCGGCCGGGGAGCTGTTTTTT
D: -; J: TRBJ2-1; V: TRBV27; size: few; length: 13; CDR3: CASSGGYYNEQFF; DNA: TGTGCCAGCAGTGGGGGTTATTACAATGAGCAGTTCTTC
D: -; J: TRBJ1-3; V: TRBV3-1; size: -; length: 16; CDR3: CASSQERFGSGNTIYF; DNA: TGTGCCAGCAGCCAAGAAAGGTTCGGTTCTGGAAACACCATATATTTT
D: -; J: TRBJ1-1; V: TRBV6-2/TRBV6-3; size: many; length: 12; CDR3: CASSYWETEAFF; DNA: TGTGCCAGCAGTTACTGGGAGACTGAAGCTTTCTTT
D: TRBD2; J: TRBJ2-1; V: TRBV29-1; size: few; length: 13; CDR3: CSVLFSGMNEQFF; DNA: TGCAGCGTCCTATTTAGCGGGATGAATGAGCAGTTCTTC
D: -; J: TRBJ1-1; V: TRBV7-9; size: many; length: 14; CDR3: CASSPFSGGDEAFF; DNA: TGTGCCAGCAGCCCATTCTCGGGGGGTGATGAAGCTTTCTTT
D: -; J: TRBJ2-3; V: TRBV5-4; size: many; length: 18; CDR3: CASSRLAVSGFNTDTQYF; DNA: TGTGCCAGCAGCCGTCTTGCGGTTAGCGGATTCAACACAGATACGCAGTATTTT
D: TRBD1; J: TRBJ2-3; V: TRBV7-6; size: many; length: 14; CDR3: CASSLTGRTDTQYF; DNA: TGTGCCAGCAGCTTGACAGGGCGCACAGATACGCAGTATTTT
D: -; J: TRBJ1-2; V: TRBV7-9; size: -; length: 17; CDR3: CASTHILRIETNYGYTF; DNA: TGTGCCAGCACCCATATCCTGAGGATTGAGACTAACTATGGCTACACCTTC
D: TRBD2; J: TRBJ2-1; V: TRBV19; size: -; length: 16; CDR3: CASRTSGGASYNEQFF; DNA: TGTGCCAGTAGGACTAGCGGGGGGGCCTCCTACAATGAGCAGTTCTTC
D: TRBD1; J: TRBJ1-1; V: TRBV11-2; size: many; length: 15; CDR3: CASSSPYRGQGEAFF; DNA: TGTGCCAGCAGCTCACCATACAGGGGGCAAGGTGAAGCTTTCTTT
D: -; J: TRBJ1-6; V: TRBV4-3; size: many; length: 16; CDR3: CASSQDEAAYNSPLHF; DNA: TGCGCCAGCAGCCAAGATGAGGCAGCCTATAATTCACCCCTCCACTTT
D: -; J: TRBJ2-7; V: TRBV6-6; size: many; length: 14; CDR3: CASNLRENNYEQYF; DNA: TGTGCCAGCAACCTCCGGGAGAATAACTACGAGCAGTACTTC
D: -; J: TRBJ1-5; V: TRBV4-1; size: many; length: 15; CDR3: CASSQEGLNNQPQHF; DNA: TGCGCCAGCAGCCAAGAGGGACTCAACAATCAGCCCCAGCATTTT
D: -; J: TRBJ2-5; V: TRBV7-2; size: many; length: 13; CDR3: CASSPYQGFTQYF; DNA: TGTGCCAGCAGCCCATACCAGGGTTTCACCCAGTACTTC
D: -; J: TRBJ2-3; V: TRBV2; size: -; length: 17; CDR3: CASSPRSGGLSTDTQYF; DNA: TGTGCCAGCAGTCCCAGGAGTGGGGGGTTGAGCACAGATACGCAGTATTTT
D: -; J: TRBJ1-1; V: TRBV6-2/TRBV6-3; size: many; length: 13; CDR3: CASNDSPNTEAFF; DNA: TGTGCCAGCAACGACTCACCGAACACTGAAGCTTTCTTT
D: TRBD2; J: TRBJ2-3; V: TRBV15; size: few; length: 17; CDR3: CATSRLKAGKGADTQYF; DNA: TGTGCCACCAGCAGACTCAAAGCGGGGAAGGGCGCAGATACGCAGTATTTT
D: TRBD1; J: TRBJ2-7; V: TRBV5-3; size: -; length: 17; CDR3: CASSIIPGQGVENEQYF; DNA: TGTGCCAGCAGCATAATTCCGGGACAGGGGGTGGAAAACGAGCAGTACTTC
D: -; J: TRBJ2-3; V: TRBV4-2; size: many; length: 14; CDR3: CASSHPDRADTQYF; DNA: TGTGCCAGCAGCCATCCCGACAGAGCAGATACGCAGTATTTT
D: -; J: TRBJ2-4; V: TRBV5-5; size: many; length: 17; CDR3: CASSFAGQSIAKNIQYF; DNA: TGTGCCAGCAGCTTTGCCGGACAGTCAATAGCCAAAAACATTCAGTACTTC
D: TRBD2; J: TRBJ2-2; V: TRBV7-9; size: many; length: 16; CDR3: CASSLGAGVNTGELFF; DNA: TGTGCCAGCAGCTTAGGAGCGGGAGTCAACACCGGGGAGCTGTTTTTT
D: TRBD2; J: TRBJ2-7; V: TRBV9; size: many; length: 14; CDR3: CASSVAAGGYEQYF; DNA: TGTGCCAGCAGCGTAGCAGCGGGAGGGTACGAGCAGTACTTC
D: TRBD1; J: TRBJ1-1; V: TRBV10-3; size: many; length: 13; CDR3: CAISESQGAEAFF; DNA: TGTGCCATCAGTGAGTCGCAGGGGGCTGAAGCTTTCTTT
D: -; J: TRBJ2-7; V: TRBV20-1; size: many; length: 12; CDR3: CSAAAGAYEQYF; DNA: TGCAGTGCTGCGGCAGGGGCCTACGAGCAGTACTTC
D: -; J: TRBJ2-3; V: TRBV12-3/TRBV12-4; size: few; length: 13; CDR3: CASSYLFSDTQYF; DNA: TGTGCCAGCAGTTATTTGTTTTCAGATACGCAGTATTTT
D: -; J: TRBJ2-7; V: TRBV4-1; size: many; length: 15; CDR3: CASSQKTGRYYEQYF; DNA: TGCGCCAGCAGCCAAAAGACAGGGAGGTACTACGAGCAGTACTTC
D: -; J: TRBJ2-7; V: TRBV7-2; size: many; length: 14; CDR3: CASSLWTDTYEQYF; DNA: TGTGCCAGCAGCTTATGGACAGATACCTACGAGCAGTACTTC
D: -; J: TRBJ2-7; V: TRBV2; size: few; length: 11; CDR3: CASSVAQEQYF; DNA: TGTGCCAGCAGTGTGGCTCAAGAGCAGTACTTC
D: -; J: TRBJ1-1; V: TRBV28; size: -; length: 11; CDR3: CASTFGVEAFF; DNA: TGTGCCAGCACCTTCGGGGTTGAAGCTTTCTTT
D: -; J: TRBJ2-7; V: TRBV5-3; size: -; length: 13; CDR3: CASSKTGLAEQYF; DNA: TGTGCCAGCAGCAAAACAGGGCTGGCCGAGCAGTACTTC
D: -; J: TRBJ1-3; V: TRBV4-3; size: -; length: 13; CDR3: CASSQGARNTIYF; DNA: TGCGCCAGCAGCCAAGGGGCCAGAAACACCATATATTTT
D: -; J: TRBJ1-5; V: TRBV20-1; size: few; length: 15; CDR3: CSAISIGFSNQPQHF; DNA: TGCAGTGCTATATCGATAGGCTTCAGCAATCAGCCCCAGCATTTT
D: -; J: TRBJ2-7; V: TRBV20-1; size: -; length: 15; CDR3: CSARPQAGITYEQYF; DNA: TGCAGTGCTAGACCCCAAGCCGGGATTACCTACGAGCAGTACTTC
D: -; J: TRBJ2-1; V: TRBV4-3; size: once; length: 15; CDR3: CASSQDRGTYNEQFF; DNA: TGCGCCAGCAGCCAAGATCGGGGGACGTACAATGAGCAGTTCTTC
D: -; J: TRBJ1-2; V: TRBV6-2/TRBV6-3; size: -; length: 16; CDR3: CASSYSTETVGYGYTF; DNA: TGTGCCAGCAGTTACTCCACAGAAACGGTTGGCTATGGCTACACCTTC
D: -; J: TRBJ2-1; V: TRBV7-9; size: -; length: 16; CDR3: CASSLGWQDSYNEQFF; DNA: TGTGCCAGCAGCTTAGGTTGGCAGGACTCCTACAATGAGCAGTTCTTC
D: -; J: TRBJ2-5; V: TRBV7-2; size: many; length: 16; CDR3: CASSLTETWSQETQYF; DNA: TGTGCCAGCAGCTTAACGGAAACGTGGTCCCAAGAGACCCAGTACTTC
D: -; J: TRBJ2-2; V: TRBV11-2; size: few; length: 16; CDR3: CASSPGPGANTGELVF; DNA: TGTGCCAGCAGCCCGGGCCCAGGAGCGAACACCGGGGAGCTGGTTTTT
D: -; J: TRBJ2-2; V: TRBV5-1; size: few; length: 13; CDR3: CASSWEDTGELFF; DNA: TGCGCCAGCAGCTGGGAGGACACCGGGGAGCTGTTTTTT
D: -; J: TRBJ2-7; V: TRBV7-7; size: -; length: 13; CDR3: CASPLGRGYEQYF; DNA: TGTGCTAGCCCTTTGGGGCGGGGATACGAGCAGTACTTC
D: -; J: TRBJ2-3; V: TRBV11-3; size: few; length: 16; CDR3: CASSSVGRLDADTQYF; DNA: TGTGCCAGCAGCTCGGTGGGGCGTCTTGACGCAGATACGCAGTATTTT